The 8 T cell receptor gamma chains presented below share a single source sample, sequenced in a study of γδ T cells in repeated Plasmodium falciparum infection. TCRdb reanalysed the multiplex PCR reads via CATT. The sample shows around 27,000 gamma-chain clones, over 1.1% of them seen only once. Flow sorting of PBMC yielded separate Vgamma9/Vdelta2+ and Vdelta2-negative gammadelta T cell populations for bulk repertoire analysis. The material sequenced was gamma-delta T cells from blood. The receptor source for this set is a pool of human donors (malaria-infected and uninfected, not separated).

This clone was counted many times. The chain combines TRGV4 with TRGJP2. The J gene, absent from TCRdb, was called here by matching the DNA to germline. After removal of 9 bases from V and 0 bases from J, the junction contained 4 bases not matched to a gene. In germline, CDR1 is EGSTGY, CDR2 YDSYTSSV. This CDR3 spans 13 amino acids. The CDR3 sequence: CATLYSSDWIKTF. In nucleotides, the CDR3 is TGTGCCACCCTCTATAGTAGTGATTGGATCAAGACGTTT.

The chain uses TRGV9 and TRGJP. No J gene was available from TCRdb, and it was assigned here by a germline match of the DNA. The CDR3 spans 15 residues. V shed 9 bases and J 17 bases; nucleotides not matched to a gene: 19. Germline lookup yields CDR1 GITISATS and CDR2 ISYDGTV (reference sequence). Written as DNA, the CDR3 is TGTGCCTTGGGAGGTGAGAGAGTTGGGCAAAAAATCAAGGTATTT. Protein: CALGGERVGQKIKVF.

This clone was counted only a few times. This is likely an artifact of a read error, given a far larger clone one base away. The sample holds other DNA sequences that translate to the same CDR3. This chain joins TRGV9 and TRGJP. Assignment of the J gene here rests on matching the DNA to germline, because TCRdb gives none. CDR1 GITISATS and CDR2 ISYDGTV come from the germline V gene (reference sequence). The length of the CDR3 is 17 residues. The CDR3 region is CALWDNLNGLGKKIKVF. Here the CDR3 DNA reads TGTGCCTTGTGGGATAACCTAAACGGGTTGGGCAAAAAGATCAAGGTATTT.

As for this clone: TCRdb assigns this DNA the protein of a much larger clone, which departs from its translation at residue 4; this likely reflects a read error, and the protein shown comes from translating the DNA. The rearrangement joins TRGV3 to TRGJ1 or TRGJ2. The J gene was not available in TCRdb and was assigned here by matching the DNA to germline segments. The CDR3 is 14 residues long. In germline, CDR1 is VTNTFY, CDR2 YDVSTARD (reference sequence). DNA of the CDR3: TGTGCCACCAGGGACAGGCGGGGTTATTATAAGAAACTCTTT. Amino acid sequence: CATRDRRGYYKKLF.

At least ten counts were recorded for this clone. The CDR3 reads CATWDFLDYYKKLF. CDR3 DNA: TGTGCCACCTGGGATTTTTTGGATTATTATAAGAAACTCTTT. The rearrangement links TRGV8 to TRGJ1 or TRGJ2. Trimming cost V 3 bases and J 2 bases; bases outside gene matches: 7. CDR1 VENAVY and CDR2 YDSYNSRV come from the germline V gene. This CDR3 is built from 14 residues.

As to this clone: This DNA translates differently at residue 6 from the TCRdb protein, which is that of a much larger clone; a read error is likely, and the protein shown is the DNA's own translation. V gene TRGV9 combines with J gene TRGJ1 or TRGJ2. Since TCRdb gives no J gene, matching the DNA to germline was used here to assign it. The CDR3 contains 13 residues. Per germline, CDR1 GITISATS and CDR2 ISYDGTV (reference sequence). V lost 3 bases and J lost 9; bases outside the gene matches: 11. For the CDR3, the DNA is TGTGCCTTGTGGGAGATGTACCCGATTAAGAAACTCTTT. Amino acid sequence: CALWEMYPIKKLF.

As for this clone: A far larger clone differs by one base, so this is likely a read error. Other DNA sequences in the sample encode the same CDR3. This rearrangement joins TRGV9 to TRGJP. The V and J ends lost 1 base and 7 bases, in that order; junction bases with no gene match: 13. The CDR3 covers 19 residues. Germline V gene data show CDR1 as GITISATS and CDR2 as ISYDGTV (reference sequence). This CDR3 is CALWEVDPPGELGKKIKVF. The DNA for the CDR3 is TGTGCCTTGTGGGAGGTCGACCCCCCTGGGGAGTTGGGCAAAAAAATCAAGGTATTT.

This clone was seen many times. It differs at one base from a far larger clone, so likely a read error. The same CDR3 arises from other DNA sequences in this sample as well. V is TRGV2 and J is TRGJ1 or TRGJ2. TCRdb is silent on the J gene; assignment here came from matching the DNA to germline. The CDR3 runs 13 residues. CDR1 EGSNGY and CDR2 YDSYNSKV come from the germline V gene. CDR3 residues: CATWDGFYYKKLF. CDR3 nucleotides: TGTGCCACCTGGGACGGATTTTATTACAAGAAACTCTTT.